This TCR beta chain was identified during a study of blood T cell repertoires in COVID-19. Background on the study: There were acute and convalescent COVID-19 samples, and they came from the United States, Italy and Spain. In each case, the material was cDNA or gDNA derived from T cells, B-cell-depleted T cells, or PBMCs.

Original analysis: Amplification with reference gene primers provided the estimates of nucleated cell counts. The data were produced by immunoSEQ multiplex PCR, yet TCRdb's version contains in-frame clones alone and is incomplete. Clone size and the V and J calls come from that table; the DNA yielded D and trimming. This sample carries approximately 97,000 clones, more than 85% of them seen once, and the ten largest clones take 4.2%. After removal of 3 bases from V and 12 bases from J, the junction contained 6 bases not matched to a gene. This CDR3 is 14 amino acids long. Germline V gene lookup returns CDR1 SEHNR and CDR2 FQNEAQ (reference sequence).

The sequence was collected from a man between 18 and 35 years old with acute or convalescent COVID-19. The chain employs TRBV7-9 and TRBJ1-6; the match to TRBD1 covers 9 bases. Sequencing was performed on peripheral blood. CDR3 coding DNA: TGTGCCAGCAGCTTTGGGACAGGGAGTTTACCCCTCCACTTT. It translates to CASSFGTGSLPLHF. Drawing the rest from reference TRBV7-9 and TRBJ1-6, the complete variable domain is DTGVSQNPRHKITKRGQNVTFRCDPISEHNRLYWYRQTLGQGPEFLTYFQNEAQLEKSRLLSDRFSAERPKGSFSTLEIQRTEQGDSAMYLCASSFGTGSLPLHFGNGTRLTVT.